Listed below are T cell receptor beta chains from one sample, sequenced in a study of long-term antiretroviral therapy in people with HIV. Assay: immunoSEQ multiplex PCR; the TCRdb copy retains only in-frame clones and omits some. The table lists about 22,000 clones, 86% of them singletons, with roughly 5% in the top ten. The sample was unsorted PBMCs, taken 1.3 years after starting antiretroviral therapy. Source of these receptors: a man aged 55 to 70 with HIV. Each CDR3 is given with its conserved first and last residue. A D gene is named only where the DNA matches it firmly. Some rows have no size entry. The others give once, few or many, or a class for an expanded clone.

cdr3_length j_call v_call clone_size d_call cdr3_nt cdr3_aa
14 TRBJ2-7 TRBV27 - TRBD1 TGTGCCAGCAGACAGGGACAGGTTTCCTACGAGCAGTACTTC CASRQGQVSYEQYF
14 TRBJ2-7 TRBV5-4 - TRBD1 TGTGCCAGCAGCCCCCGGGACAGGCCCTACGAGCAGTACTTC CASSPRDRPYEQYF
15 TRBJ2-7 TRBV6-5 - TRBD2 TGTGCCAGCAGTTACAGAAGCGGGAGGGCCTACGAGCAGTACTTC CASSYRSGRAYEQYF
12 TRBJ2-5 TRBV7-9 - - TGTGCCAGCAGCCCGGGCCAAGAGACCCAGTACTTC CASSPGQETQYF
18 TRBJ2-7 TRBV11-1 - - TGTGCCAGCAGCTTAGGAATTCTGGTGGGAGGCCCCGCCTACGAGCAGTACTTC CASSLGILVGGPAYEQYF
13 TRBJ2-5 TRBV6-5 - - TGTGCCAGCAGTTGGACAGTGGAAGAGACCCAGTACTTC CASSWTVEETQYF
15 TRBJ2-3 TRBV5-3 - - TGTGCCAGAAGCTTGGGTGGGGTCAGGACAGATACGCAGTATTTT CARSLGGVRTDTQYF
17 TRBJ1-2 TRBV6-1 - - TGTGCCAGCAGTGAACGAACATCACCTACTCGGAACTATGGCTACACCTTC CASSERTSPTRNYGYTF
16 TRBJ2-7 TRBV7-8 few - TGTGCCAGCAGCTCCGACCGCCGGGCGGGACACTACGAGCAGTACTTC CASSSDRRAGHYEQYF
12 TRBJ2-7 TRBV10-3 - TRBD1 TGTGCCATCAGGACAGGGGGCCTCGAGCAGTACTTC CAIRTGGLEQYF
16 TRBJ2-1 TRBV2 few TRBD2 TGTGCCAGCAGTGATTGGACTAGCTTCGTCTACAATGAGCAGTTCTTC CASSDWTSFVYNEQFF
15 TRBJ2-3 TRBV5-1 - - TGCGCCAGCAGCTTACAAGTGTCACCCACAGATACGCAGTATTTT CASSLQVSPTDTQYF
15 TRBJ2-7 TRBV6-1 once TRBD2 TGTGCCAGCAGTGAATGGCGGGAGGGCCCCTACGAGCAGTACTTC CASSEWREGPYEQYF